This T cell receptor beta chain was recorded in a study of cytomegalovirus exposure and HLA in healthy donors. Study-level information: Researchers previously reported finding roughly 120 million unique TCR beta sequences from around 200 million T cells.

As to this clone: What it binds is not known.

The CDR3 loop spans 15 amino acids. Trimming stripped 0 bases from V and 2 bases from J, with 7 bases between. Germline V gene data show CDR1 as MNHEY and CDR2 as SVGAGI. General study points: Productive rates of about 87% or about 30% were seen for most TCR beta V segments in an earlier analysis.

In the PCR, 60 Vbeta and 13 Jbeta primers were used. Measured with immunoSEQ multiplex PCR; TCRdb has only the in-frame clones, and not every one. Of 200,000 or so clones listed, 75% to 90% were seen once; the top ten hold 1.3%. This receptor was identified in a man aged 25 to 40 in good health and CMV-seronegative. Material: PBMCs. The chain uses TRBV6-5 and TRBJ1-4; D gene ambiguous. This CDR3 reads CASSYSEQTNEKLFF. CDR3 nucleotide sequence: TGTGCCAGCAGTTACTCGGAACAGACTAATGAAAAACTGTTTTTT.